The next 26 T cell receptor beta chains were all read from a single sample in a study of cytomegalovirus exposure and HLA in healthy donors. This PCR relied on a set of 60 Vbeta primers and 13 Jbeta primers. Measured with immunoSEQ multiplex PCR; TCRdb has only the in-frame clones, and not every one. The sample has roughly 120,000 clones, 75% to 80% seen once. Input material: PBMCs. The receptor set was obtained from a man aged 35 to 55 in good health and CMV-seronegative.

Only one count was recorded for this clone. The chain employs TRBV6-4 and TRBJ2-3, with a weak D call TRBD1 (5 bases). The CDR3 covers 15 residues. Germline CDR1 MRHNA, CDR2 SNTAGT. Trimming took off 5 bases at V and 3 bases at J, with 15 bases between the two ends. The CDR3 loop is CASSTTGYRTDTQYF. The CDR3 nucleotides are TGTGCCAGCAGTACAACCGGTTACAGGACAGATACGCAGTATTTT.

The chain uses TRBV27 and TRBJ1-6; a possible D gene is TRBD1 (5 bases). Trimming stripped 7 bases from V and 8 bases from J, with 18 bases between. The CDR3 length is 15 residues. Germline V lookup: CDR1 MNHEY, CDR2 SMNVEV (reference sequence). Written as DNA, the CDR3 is TGTGCCAGCAAATGGGAGGGGTCCAATTATTCACCCCTCCACTTT. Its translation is CASKWEGSNYSPLHF.

The CDR3 DNA reads as TGTGCCAGCAGTAATCCCCCTGATGGGCAATACGAGCAGTACTTC. Translation gives CASSNPPDGQYEQYF. The chain carries TRBV6-5 and TRBJ2-7; D is uncertain. Between the trimmed V and J ends, which lost 5 bases and 4 bases, there was a span of 18 bases. CDR1 and CDR2 (germline): MNHEY, SVGAGI. CDR3 size: 15 residues.

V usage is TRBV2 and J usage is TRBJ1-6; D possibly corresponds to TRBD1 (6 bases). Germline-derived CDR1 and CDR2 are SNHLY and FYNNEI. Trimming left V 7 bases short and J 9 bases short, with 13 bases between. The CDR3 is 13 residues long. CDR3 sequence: CASMDSSGSPLHF. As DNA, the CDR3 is TGTGCCAGCATGGACAGCTCCGGTTCACCCCTCCACTTT.

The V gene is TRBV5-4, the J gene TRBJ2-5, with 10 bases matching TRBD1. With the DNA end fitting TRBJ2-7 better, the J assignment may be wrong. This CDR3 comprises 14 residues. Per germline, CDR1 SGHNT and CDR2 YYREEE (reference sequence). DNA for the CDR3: TGTGCCAGCAGACGGACAGGGGGGGCCTACGAGCAGTACTTC. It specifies CASRRTGGAYEQYF.

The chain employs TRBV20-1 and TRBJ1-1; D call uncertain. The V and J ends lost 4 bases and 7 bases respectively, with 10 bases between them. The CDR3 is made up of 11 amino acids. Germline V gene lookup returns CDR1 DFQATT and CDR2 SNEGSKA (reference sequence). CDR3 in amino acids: CSATFTREAFF. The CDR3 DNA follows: TGCAGTGCTACATTTACACGTGAAGCTTTCTTT.

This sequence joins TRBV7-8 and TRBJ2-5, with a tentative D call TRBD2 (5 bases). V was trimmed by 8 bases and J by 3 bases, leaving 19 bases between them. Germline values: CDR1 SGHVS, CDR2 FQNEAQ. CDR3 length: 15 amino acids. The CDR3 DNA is TGTGCCAGCTCCCCTAGAGGGAAGAACGAAGAGACCCAGTACTTC. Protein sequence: CASSPRGKNEETQYF. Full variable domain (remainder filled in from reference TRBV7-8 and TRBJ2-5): GAGVSQSPRYKVAKRGQDVALRCDPISGHVSLFWYQQALGQGPEFLTYFQNEAQLDKSGLPSDRFFAERPEGSVSTLKIQRTQQEDSAVYLCASSPRGKNEETQYFGPGTRLLVL.

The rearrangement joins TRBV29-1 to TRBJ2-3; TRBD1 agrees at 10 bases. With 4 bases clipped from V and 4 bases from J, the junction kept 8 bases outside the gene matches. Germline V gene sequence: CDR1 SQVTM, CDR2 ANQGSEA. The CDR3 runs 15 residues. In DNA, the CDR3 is TGCAGCGTTGCGAACCCGGGACAGGGGTCAGATACGCAGTATTTT. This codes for CSVANPGQGSDTQYF.

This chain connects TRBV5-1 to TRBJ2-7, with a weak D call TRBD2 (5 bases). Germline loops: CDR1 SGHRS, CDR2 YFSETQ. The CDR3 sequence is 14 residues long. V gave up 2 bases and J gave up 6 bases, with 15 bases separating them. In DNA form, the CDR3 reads TGCGCCAGCAGCTTATCCCGGGGTGGGCTCGAGCAGTACTTC. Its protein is CASSLSRGGLEQYF.

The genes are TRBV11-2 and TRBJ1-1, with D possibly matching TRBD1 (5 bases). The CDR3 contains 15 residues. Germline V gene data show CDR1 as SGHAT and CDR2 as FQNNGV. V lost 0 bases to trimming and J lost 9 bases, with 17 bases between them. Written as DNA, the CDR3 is TGTGCCAGCAGCTTAGAAACCTGGACACCCCCCAAAGCTTTCTTT. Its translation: CASSLETWTPPKAFF.

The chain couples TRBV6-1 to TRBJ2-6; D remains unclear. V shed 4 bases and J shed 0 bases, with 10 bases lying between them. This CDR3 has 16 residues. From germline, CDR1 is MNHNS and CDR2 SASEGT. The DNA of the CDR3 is TGTGCCAGCAGTGGGTCGACTGGCTCTGGGGCCAACGTCCTGACTTTC. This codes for CASSGSTGSGANVLTF.

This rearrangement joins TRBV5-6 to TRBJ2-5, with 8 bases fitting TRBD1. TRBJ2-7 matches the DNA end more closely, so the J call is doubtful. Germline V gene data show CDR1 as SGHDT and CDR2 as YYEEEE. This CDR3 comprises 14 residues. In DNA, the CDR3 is TGTGCCAGCCATCTACAGGGGGACTCCTACGAGCAGTACTTC. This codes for CASHLQGDSYEQYF.

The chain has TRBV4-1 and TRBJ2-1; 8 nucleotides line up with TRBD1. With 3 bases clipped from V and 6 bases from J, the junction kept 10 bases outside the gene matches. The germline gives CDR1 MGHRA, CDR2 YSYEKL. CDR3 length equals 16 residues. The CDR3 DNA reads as TGCGCCAGCAGCCAGTTCGGACAGGGCACACTCAATGAGCAGTTCTTC. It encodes CASSQFGQGTLNEQFF.

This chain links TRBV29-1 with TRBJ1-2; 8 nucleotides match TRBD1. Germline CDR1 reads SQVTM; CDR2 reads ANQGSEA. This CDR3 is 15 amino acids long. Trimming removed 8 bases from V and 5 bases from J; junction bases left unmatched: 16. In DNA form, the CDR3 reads TGCAGCCCGATTGGGTTGGACAGGGTGGGTTATGGCTACACCTTC. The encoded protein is CSPIGLDRVGYGYTF.

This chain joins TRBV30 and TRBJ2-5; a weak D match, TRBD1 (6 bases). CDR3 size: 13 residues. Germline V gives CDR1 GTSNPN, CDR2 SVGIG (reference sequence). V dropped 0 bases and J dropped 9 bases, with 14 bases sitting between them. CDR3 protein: CAWSVERGLAQYF. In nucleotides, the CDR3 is TGTGCCTGGAGTGTAGAGAGGGGGTTGGCCCAGTACTTC.

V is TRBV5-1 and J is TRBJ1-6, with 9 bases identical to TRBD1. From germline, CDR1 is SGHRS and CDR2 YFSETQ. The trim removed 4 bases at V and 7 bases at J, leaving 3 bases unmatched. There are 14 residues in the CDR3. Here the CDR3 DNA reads TGCGCCAGCAGCCGGGACAGGGCAAATTCACCCCTCCACTTT. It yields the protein CASSRDRANSPLHF.

CDR3 sequence (DNA): TGTGCCAGCAGCTGGACTGGGTCCTACGAGCAGTACTTC. Its translation: CASSWTGSYEQYF. This chain links TRBV5-5 with TRBJ2-7, with D tentatively TRBD2 (5 bases). This CDR3 contains 13 residues. V was pared by 3 bases and J by 1 base, with 8 bases between. Germline assignment: CDR1 SGHKS and CDR2 YYEKEE (reference sequence).

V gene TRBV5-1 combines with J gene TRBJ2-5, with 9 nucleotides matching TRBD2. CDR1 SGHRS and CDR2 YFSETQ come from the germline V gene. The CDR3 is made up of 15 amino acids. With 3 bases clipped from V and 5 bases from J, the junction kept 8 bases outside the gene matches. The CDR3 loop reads CASSSSSGDYETQYF. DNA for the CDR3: TGCGCCAGCAGCTCATCTAGCGGGGATTATGAGACCCAGTACTTC.

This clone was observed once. Here the CDR3 reads CASSLVPAGADTQYF. As DNA, the CDR3 is TGCGCCAGCAGCTTGGTGCCTGCGGGGGCGGATACGCAGTATTTT. V gene TRBV5-1 combines with J gene TRBJ2-3, with a possible D match to TRBD2 (7 bases). The CDR3 consists of 15 residues. Trimming removed 0 bases from V and 6 bases from J, with 14 bases in between. CDR1 SGHRS and CDR2 YFSETQ come from the germline V gene.

This CDR3 reads CASSIRDRDQDTQYF. The CDR3 coding sequence is TGTGCCAGCAGTATCCGGGACAGGGATCAAGATACGCAGTATTTT. V usage is TRBV6-1 and J usage is TRBJ2-3, with 9 bases aligning to TRBD1. This CDR3 comprises 15 residues. Germline CDR1 reads MNHNS; CDR2 reads SASEGT. The V gene end was trimmed by 5 bases and the J gene end by 5 bases; junction bases not matched to a gene: 8.

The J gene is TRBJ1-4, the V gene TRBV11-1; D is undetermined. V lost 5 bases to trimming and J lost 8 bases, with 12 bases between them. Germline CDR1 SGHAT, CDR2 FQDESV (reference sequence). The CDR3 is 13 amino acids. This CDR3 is CASSSSVGEKLFF. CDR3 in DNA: TGTGCCAGCAGCAGCTCAGTCGGGGAAAAACTGTTTTTT.

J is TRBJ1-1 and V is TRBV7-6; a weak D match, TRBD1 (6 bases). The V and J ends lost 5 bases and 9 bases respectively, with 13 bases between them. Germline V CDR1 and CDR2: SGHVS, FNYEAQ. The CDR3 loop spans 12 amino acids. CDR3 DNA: TGTGCCAGCAGCACCCGGGGGGGGCAAGCTTTCTTT. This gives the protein CASSTRGGQAFF.

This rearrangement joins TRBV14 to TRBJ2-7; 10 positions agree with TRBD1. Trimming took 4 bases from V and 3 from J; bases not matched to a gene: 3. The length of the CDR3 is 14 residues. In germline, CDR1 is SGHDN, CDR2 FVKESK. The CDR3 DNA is TGTGCCAGCAGCCGGGACAGGGGAGACTACGAGCAGTACTTC. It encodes CASSRDRGDYEQYF.

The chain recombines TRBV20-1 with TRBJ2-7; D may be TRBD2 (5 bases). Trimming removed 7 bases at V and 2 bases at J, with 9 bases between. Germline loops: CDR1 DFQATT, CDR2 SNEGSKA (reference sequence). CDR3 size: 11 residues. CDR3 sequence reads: CSVPRAYEQYF. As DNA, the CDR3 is TGCAGTGTTCCGAGGGCCTACGAGCAGTACTTC.

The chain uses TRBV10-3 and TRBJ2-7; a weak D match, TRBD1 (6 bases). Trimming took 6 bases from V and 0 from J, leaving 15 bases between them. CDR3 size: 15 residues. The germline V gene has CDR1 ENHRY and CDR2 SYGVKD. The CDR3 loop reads CAISENRESSYEQYF. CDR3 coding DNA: TGTGCCATCAGCGAGAACAGGGAAAGCTCCTACGAGCAGTACTTC.

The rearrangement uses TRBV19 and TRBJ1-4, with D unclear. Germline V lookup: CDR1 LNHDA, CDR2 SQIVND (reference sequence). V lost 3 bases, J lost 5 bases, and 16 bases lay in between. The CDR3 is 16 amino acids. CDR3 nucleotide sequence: TGTGCCAGTAGTATTGGCTACTCGAGGCAAAATGAAAAACTGTTTTTT. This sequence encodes CASSIGYSRQNEKLFF.